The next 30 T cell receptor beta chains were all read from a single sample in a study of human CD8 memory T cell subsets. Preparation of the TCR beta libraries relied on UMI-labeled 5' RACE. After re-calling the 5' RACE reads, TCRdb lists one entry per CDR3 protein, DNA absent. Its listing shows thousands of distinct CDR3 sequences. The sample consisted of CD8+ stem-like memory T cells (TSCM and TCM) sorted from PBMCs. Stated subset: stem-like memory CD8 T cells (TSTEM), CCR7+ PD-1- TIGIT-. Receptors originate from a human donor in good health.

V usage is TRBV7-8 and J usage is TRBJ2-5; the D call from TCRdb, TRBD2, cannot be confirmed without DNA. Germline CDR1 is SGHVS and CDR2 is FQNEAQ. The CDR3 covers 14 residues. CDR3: CASSLEAGPETQYF.

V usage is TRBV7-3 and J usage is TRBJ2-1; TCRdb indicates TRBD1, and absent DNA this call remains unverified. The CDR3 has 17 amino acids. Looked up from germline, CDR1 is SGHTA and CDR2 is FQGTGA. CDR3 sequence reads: CASSLNSRGGPYNEQFF.

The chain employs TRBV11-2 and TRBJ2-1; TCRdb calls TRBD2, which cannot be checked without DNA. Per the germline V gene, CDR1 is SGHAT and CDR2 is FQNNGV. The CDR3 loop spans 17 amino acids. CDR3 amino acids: CASSLDPLREGHGEQFF.

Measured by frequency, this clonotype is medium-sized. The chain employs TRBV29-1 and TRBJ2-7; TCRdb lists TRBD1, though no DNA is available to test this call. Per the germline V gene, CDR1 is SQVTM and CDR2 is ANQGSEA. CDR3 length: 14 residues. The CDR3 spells CSVVGGKSSYEQYF.

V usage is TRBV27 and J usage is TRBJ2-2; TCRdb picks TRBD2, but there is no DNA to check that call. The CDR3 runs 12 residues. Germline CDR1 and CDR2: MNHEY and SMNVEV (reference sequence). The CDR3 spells CASRDLVGELFF.

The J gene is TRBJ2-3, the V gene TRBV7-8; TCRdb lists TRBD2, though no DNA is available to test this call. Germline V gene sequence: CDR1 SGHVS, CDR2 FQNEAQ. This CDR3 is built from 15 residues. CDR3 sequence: CASSPDFQHTDTQYF.

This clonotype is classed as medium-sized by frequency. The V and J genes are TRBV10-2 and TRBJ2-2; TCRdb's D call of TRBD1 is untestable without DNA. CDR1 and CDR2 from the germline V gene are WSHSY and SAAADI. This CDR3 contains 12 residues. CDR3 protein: CASRTGAGELFF.

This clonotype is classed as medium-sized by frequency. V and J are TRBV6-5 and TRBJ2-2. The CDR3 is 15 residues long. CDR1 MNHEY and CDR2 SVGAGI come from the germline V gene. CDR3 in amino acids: CASSYSSSLEGELFF.

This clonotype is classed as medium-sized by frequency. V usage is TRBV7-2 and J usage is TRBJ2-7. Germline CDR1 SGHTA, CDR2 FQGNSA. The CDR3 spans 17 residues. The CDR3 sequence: CASSLAIGASVDYEQYF.

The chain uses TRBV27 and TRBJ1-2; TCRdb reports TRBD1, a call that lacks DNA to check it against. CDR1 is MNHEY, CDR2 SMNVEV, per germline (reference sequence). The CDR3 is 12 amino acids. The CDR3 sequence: CASRGGGRGYTF.

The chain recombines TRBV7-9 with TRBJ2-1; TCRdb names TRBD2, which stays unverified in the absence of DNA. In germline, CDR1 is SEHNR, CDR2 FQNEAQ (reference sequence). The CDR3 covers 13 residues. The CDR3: CASSFLVINEQFF.

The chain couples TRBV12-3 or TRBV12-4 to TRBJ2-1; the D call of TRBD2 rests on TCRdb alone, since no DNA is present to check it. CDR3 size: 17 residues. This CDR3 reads CASSSSAGLSSYNEQFF.

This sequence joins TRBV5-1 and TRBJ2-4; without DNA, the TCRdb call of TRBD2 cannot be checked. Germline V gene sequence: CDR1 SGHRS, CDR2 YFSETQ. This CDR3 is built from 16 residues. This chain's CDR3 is CASSPSGGKAKNIQYF.

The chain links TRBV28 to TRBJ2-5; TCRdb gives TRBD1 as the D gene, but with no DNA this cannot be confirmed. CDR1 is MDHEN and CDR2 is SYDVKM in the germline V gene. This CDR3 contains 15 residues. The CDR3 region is CASSLSPRWLETQYF.

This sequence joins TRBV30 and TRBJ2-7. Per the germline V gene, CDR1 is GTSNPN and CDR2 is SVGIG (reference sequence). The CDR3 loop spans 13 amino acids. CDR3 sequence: CAWSPVMAYEQYF.

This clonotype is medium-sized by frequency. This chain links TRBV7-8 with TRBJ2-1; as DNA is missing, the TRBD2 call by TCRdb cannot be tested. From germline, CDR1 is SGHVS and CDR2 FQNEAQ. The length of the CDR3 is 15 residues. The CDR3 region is CASSRLAGAGNEQFF.

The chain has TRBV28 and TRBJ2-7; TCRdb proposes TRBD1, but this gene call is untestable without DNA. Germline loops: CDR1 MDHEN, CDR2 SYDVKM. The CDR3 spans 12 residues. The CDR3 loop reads CASSFQGYEQYF.

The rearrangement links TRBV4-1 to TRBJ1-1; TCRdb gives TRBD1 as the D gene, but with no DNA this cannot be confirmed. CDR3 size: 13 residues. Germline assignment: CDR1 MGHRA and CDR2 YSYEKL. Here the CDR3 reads CASSRGDHTEAFF.

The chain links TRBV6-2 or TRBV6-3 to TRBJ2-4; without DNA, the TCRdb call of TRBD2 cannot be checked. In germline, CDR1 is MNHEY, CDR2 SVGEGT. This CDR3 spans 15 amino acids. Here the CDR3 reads CASSELAGGSNIQYF.

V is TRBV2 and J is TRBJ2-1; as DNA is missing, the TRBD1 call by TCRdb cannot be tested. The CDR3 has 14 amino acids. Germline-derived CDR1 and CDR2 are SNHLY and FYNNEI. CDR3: CASSDGLGYNEQFF.

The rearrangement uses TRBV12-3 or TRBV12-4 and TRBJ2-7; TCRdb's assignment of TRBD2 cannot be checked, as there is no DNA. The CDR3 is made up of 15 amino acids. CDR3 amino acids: CASSDTSGSFYEQYF.

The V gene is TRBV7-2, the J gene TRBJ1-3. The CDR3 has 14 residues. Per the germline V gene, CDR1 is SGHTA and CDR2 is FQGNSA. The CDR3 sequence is CASSPLGGGNTIYF.

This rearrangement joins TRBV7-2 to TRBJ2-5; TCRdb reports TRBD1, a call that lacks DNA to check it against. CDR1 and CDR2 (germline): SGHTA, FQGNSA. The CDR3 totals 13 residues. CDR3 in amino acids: CASSGHGGSSQYF.

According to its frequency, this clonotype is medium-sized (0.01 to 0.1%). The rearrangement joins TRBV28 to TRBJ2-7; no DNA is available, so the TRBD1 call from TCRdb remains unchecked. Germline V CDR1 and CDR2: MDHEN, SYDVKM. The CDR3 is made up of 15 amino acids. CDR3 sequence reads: CASSLHGPSSYEQYF.

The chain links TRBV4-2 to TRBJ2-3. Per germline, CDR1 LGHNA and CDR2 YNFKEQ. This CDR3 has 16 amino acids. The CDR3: CASSQDEGRETDTQYF.

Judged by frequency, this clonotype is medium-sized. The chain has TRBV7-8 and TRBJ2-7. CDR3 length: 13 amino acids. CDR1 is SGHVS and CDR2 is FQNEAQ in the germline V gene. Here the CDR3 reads CASSLPSGYEQYF.

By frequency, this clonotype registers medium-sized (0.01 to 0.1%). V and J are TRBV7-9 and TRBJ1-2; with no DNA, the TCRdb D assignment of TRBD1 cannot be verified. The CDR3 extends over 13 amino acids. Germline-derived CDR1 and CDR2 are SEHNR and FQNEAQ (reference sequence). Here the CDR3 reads CASSLGGTHGYTF.

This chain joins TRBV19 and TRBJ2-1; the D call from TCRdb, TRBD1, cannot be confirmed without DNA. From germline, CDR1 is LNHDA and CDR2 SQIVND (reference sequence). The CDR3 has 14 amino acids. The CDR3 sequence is CASSMGTGNNEQFF. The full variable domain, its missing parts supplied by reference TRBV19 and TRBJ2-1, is DGGITQSPKYLFRKEGQNVTLSCEQNLNHDAMYWYRQDPGQGLRLIYYSQIVNDFQKGDIAEGYSVSREKKESFPLTVTSAQKNPTAFYLCASSMGTGNNEQFFGPGTRLTVL.

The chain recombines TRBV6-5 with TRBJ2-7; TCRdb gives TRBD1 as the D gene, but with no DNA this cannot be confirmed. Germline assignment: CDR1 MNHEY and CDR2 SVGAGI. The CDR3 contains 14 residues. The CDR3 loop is CASSYGQGSYEQYF.

CDR3 in amino acids: CATSPDRLAKNIQYF. V usage is TRBV15 and J usage is TRBJ2-4. The V gene's germline CDR1 is LNHNV and CDR2 YYDKDF (reference sequence). The CDR3 has 15 amino acids.